This T cell receptor (beta chain) was found in a study of Graves' ophthalmopathy and Graves' hyperthyroidism. Broader study findings: Detection in blood was also observed for most expanded thyroid clonotypes above 0.001 frequency.

Orbital computed tomography and thyroid ultrasound, along with TRAb, serum thyroxine and clinical symptoms, underpinned diagnosis. The authors isolated PBMCs from 8.5 to 10 ml of fresh peripheral blood. There are 20 residues in the CDR3. Losses at the gene ends were 4 bases for V and 0 bases for J; bases not matched to a gene: 12. Per germline, CDR1 MNHEY and CDR2 SMNVEV (reference sequence). Investigators amplified TCR beta CDR3 regions from RNA transcripts. Following a first-round RT-PCR that used HTBI primers, a second-round multiplex PCR was carried out. TCRdb ran MiXCR on the multiplex PCR reads and lists one entry per CDR3 protein. The table has some 360,000 distinct CDR3 sequences, roughly 17% seen once. This clonotype was counted ten times or more. Its antigen remains unidentified.

This chain uses TRBV27 with TRBJ2-6, with 10 bases aligning to TRBD1. The sample comprised peripheral blood. The TCR was taken from an adult woman with stable Graves' hyperthyroidism. The DNA for the CDR3 is TGTGCCAGCAGTTCATCCAGGCTACGGACAGGGGGCTCTGGGGCCAACGTCCTGACTTTC. It codes for CASSSSRLRTGGSGANVLTF.